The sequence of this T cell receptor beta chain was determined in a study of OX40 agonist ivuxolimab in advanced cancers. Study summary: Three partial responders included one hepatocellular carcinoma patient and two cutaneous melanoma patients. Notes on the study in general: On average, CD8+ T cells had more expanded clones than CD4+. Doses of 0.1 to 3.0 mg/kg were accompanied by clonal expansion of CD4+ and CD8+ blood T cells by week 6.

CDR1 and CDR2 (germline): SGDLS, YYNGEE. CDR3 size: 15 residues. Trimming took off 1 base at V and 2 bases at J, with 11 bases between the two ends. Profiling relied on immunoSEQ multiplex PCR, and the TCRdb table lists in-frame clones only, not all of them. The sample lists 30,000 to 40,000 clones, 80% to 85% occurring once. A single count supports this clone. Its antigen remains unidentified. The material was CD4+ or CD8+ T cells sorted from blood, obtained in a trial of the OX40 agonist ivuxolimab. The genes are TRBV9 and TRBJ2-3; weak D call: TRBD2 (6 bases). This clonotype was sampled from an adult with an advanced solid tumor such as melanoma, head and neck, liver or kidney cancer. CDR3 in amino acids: CASSVMEGNTDTQYF. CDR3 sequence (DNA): TGTGCCAGCAGCGTAATGGAGGGGAACACAGATACGCAGTATTTT.